This T cell receptor beta chain was identified in a study of Ad26.COV2.S vaccination and SARS-CoV-2 variants. Treatment in this sample: approximately 18 received Ad26.COV2.S at low or high dose, single or two shots; roughly 5 received placebo; per-sample allocation not given. Sampling was done on day 63 after the first vaccine or placebo injection. The study's findings and limits: Those who received the vaccine showed greater spike-specific TCR breadth than those given placebo.

About this clone: The antigen is not known.

Sequencing was performed with immunoSEQ multiplex PCR; in TCRdb, only in-frame clones are kept and a portion is missing. The sample has 400,000 to 450,000 clones, 92% seen once. This sequence was found in a person aged 18-60 years who received the Ad26.COV2.S COVID-19 vaccine or a placebo. Sequencing used peripheral blood, obtained in a trial of Ad26.COV2.S vaccine versus placebo.

The CDR3 DNA sequence: TGTGCCACCAGTGGTCAGGGGGAGTACAATGAGCAGTTCTTC. Protein sequence: CATSGQGEYNEQFF. The chain combines TRBV24-1 with TRBJ2-1; 7 bases are a match to TRBD1. Trimming at V came to 5 bases and at J to 4 bases, leaving 4 bases not matched to a gene. This CDR3 spans 14 amino acids. The V gene's germline CDR1 is KGHDR and CDR2 SFDVKD.